The present T cell receptor (beta chain) was sequenced within a study of OX40 agonist ivuxolimab in advanced cancers. Study-wide context: The dose-escalation cohort was approximately 84% male, with a mean age of around 60 years, ranging roughly 20 to 90.

Autoimmune disease history or systemic immunosuppression was exclusionary. Germline V gene sequence: CDR1 LNHDA, CDR2 SQIVND (reference sequence). CDR3 size: 13 residues. The V end lost 6 bases, the J end lost 5 bases, and 13 bases lay between the germline ends. Produced via immunoSEQ multiplex PCR; TCRdb's table is partial and in-frame only. The sample holds approximately 130,000 clones, about 93% seen once. This clone appeared a single time. The chain has TRBV19 and TRBJ1-2; possible D gene TRBD1, 5 bases. Sample: CD4+ or CD8+ T cells sorted from blood, taken in a trial of the OX40 agonist ivuxolimab. The receptor was isolated from an adult with an advanced solid tumor such as melanoma, head and neck, liver or kidney cancer. CDR3 sequence: CASRGLSTYGYTF. The CDR3, as DNA: TGTGCCAGTAGGGGGCTAAGCACGTATGGCTACACCTTC.